Listed here are 15 T cell receptor beta chains from one sample, sequenced in a study of shared clonotypes between healthy human individuals. This table comes from immunoSEQ multiplex PCR, and its TCRdb copy is limited to in-frame clones, with some not included. The profile shows about half a million clones, more than 65% of them singletons. Sequencing input: PBMCs. The source is a woman in her thirties or forties in good health. Some clones in this sample may be carry-over from other donors' samples.

The chain is built from TRBV2 and TRBJ2-3; D not resolved. The germline V gene has CDR1 SNHLY and CDR2 FYNNEI. Deletions cut 6 bases from V and 0 bases from J, with 10 bases between. The CDR3 is 14 amino acids. The CDR3 nucleotides read TGTGCCAGCAGAATATCTGGGAGCACAGATACGCAGTATTTT. Translating gives CASRISGSTDTQYF.

The gene calls are TRBV30 and TRBJ2-3; either TRBD1 or TRBD2 may supply D (5 bases each). From germline, CDR1 is GTSNPN and CDR2 SVGIG (reference sequence). The V gene lost 0 bases and the J gene lost 3 bases, with 10 bases spanning the gap. The CDR3 is 14 residues long. The CDR3 is CAWSVRGATDTQYF. The CDR3 DNA reads TGTGCCTGGAGTGTACGAGGGGCGACAGATACGCAGTATTTT.

This chain uses TRBV11-3 with TRBJ2-1; no firm D call. This CDR3 comprises 13 residues. The V end lost 3 bases, the J end lost 9 bases, and 12 bases lay between the germline ends. Looked up from germline, CDR1 is SGHNT and CDR2 is YENEEA. CDR3 sequence (DNA): TGTGCCAGCAGCTTCGTTTCGGTCGGTGAGCAGTTCTTC. It specifies CASSFVSVGEQFF.

In its sample, this clone was seen once. A far larger clone lies a single base away; this is likely a read error. The chain has TRBV11-2 and TRBJ2-7, with 7 nucleotides matching TRBD2. The V and J ends lost 5 bases and 3 bases, in that order; junction bases with no gene match: 16. The CDR3 sequence is 17 residues long. Germline values: CDR1 SGHAT, CDR2 FQNNGV. CDR3 DNA: TGTGCCAGCAGCCAAGGAGCGGGCAGCGGGGTCCGCTACGAGCAGTACTTC. As protein: CASSQGAGSGVRYEQYF.

Of note for this clone: A single base is all that separates this from a far larger clone, so a read error is likely. V and J are TRBV30 and TRBJ1-5; TRBD1 matches 7 bases. Germline-derived CDR1 and CDR2 are GTSNPN and SVGIG (reference sequence). V shed 7 bases, J shed 5 bases, and the junction held 8 bases outside the gene matches. The CDR3 has 13 residues. CDR3 loop: CALSTGADQPQHF. The DNA for the CDR3 is TGTGCCTTGTCCACAGGGGCCGATCAGCCCCAGCATTTT.

About this clone: At the DNA level, this CDR3 is encoded by other sequences in the same sample as well. This chain joins TRBV7-9 and TRBJ1-3; D call uncertain. Germline CDR1 is SEHNR and CDR2 is FQNEAQ (reference sequence). Trimming took off 1 base at V and 0 bases at J, with 7 bases between the two ends. The CDR3 sequence is 15 residues long. The CDR3 here is CASSLDGGSGNTIYF. CDR3 DNA: TGTGCCAGCAGCTTAGACGGAGGCTCTGGAAACACCATATATTTT.

The genes are TRBV7-6 and TRBJ1-5; 8 nucleotides line up with TRBD1. The V gene end was trimmed by 1 base and the J gene end by 10 bases; junction bases not matched to a gene: 3. The length of the CDR3 is 13 residues. Germline V CDR1 and CDR2: SGHVS, FNYEAQ. CDR3 nucleotides: TGTGCCAGCAGCTTAGACGACAGGGGACCCCAGCATTTT. It encodes CASSLDDRGPQHF.

In DNA form, the CDR3 reads TGTGCCAGCTCACCCGGGACAGGGGAAAACGAGCAGTACTTC. It is translated as CASSPGTGENEQYF. The V gene is TRBV18, the J gene TRBJ2-7, with 10 bases aligning to TRBD1. Trimming took 3 bases from V and 5 from J; bases not matched to a gene: 4. This CDR3 has 14 amino acids. CDR1 KGHSH and CDR2 LQKENI come from the germline V gene.

The V call is TRBV28, the J call TRBJ1-2; maybe TRBD1 (6 bases). From germline, CDR1 is MDHEN and CDR2 SYDVKM. Trimming pared 8 bases from V and 6 bases from J, leaving 19 bases between. The CDR3 covers 14 residues. DNA of the CDR3: TGTGCCAGCGGATATCAGGGGACTGGCCATGGCTACACCTTC. Protein sequence: CASGYQGTGHGYTF.

The chain's CDR3 is CASSLITDTQYF. The CDR3 DNA sequence: TGTGCCAGCAGCTTGATCACAGATACGCAGTATTTT. The chain is built from TRBV11-2 and TRBJ2-3; D unresolved. Germline lookup yields CDR1 SGHAT and CDR2 FQNNGV. The CDR3 contains 12 residues. The V end was cut by 3 bases, the J end by 2 bases, with 3 bases between.

The chain combines TRBV19 with TRBJ2-7; TRBD2 matches at 10 bases. This CDR3 is 15 amino acids long. The V and J ends lost 2 bases and 5 bases, in that order; junction bases with no gene match: 6. Germline values: CDR1 LNHDA, CDR2 SQIVND (reference sequence). CDR3 DNA sequence: TGTGCCAGTAGTATATCCAGCGGGAGGGTCAACGAGCAGTACTTC. It translates to CASSISSGRVNEQYF.

The chain links TRBV7-3 to TRBJ2-2, with D tentatively TRBD2 (6 bases). CDR1 and CDR2 (germline): SGHTA, FQGTGA. CDR3 length: 16 amino acids. V dropped 0 bases and J dropped 5 bases, with 13 bases sitting between them. The CDR3 sequence: CASSLTGDSLTGELFF. The CDR3 bases are TGTGCCAGCAGCTTAACGGGGGACTCGTTAACCGGGGAGCTGTTTTTT.

V is TRBV4-3 and J is TRBJ1-5, with D possibly matching TRBD1 (6 bases). Trimming shortened V by 3 bases and J by 6 bases, and 15 bases separated the two germline ends. CDR1 is LGHNA and CDR2 is YSLEER in the germline V gene. The CDR3 sequence is 15 residues long. CDR3 nucleotides: TGCGCCAGCAGCCAGGACAGCTCACCCGGTCAGCCCCAGCATTTT. Translating it yields CASSQDSSPGQPQHF.

As to this clone: No conserved phenylalanine or tryptophan is present at the end of the CDR3, so a read error is the likely explanation. The chain has TRBV15 and TRBJ2-7; no definite D call. Trimming pared 0 bases from V and 5 bases from J, leaving 8 bases between. CDR3 size: 13 residues. Germline-derived CDR1 and CDR2 are LNHNV and YYDKDF (reference sequence). The CDR3 bases are TGTGCCACCAGCAGAGAAAACGCCGACGAGCAGTACTTA. It encodes CATSRENADEQYL.

To note about this clone: This probably arose from a read error, given a far larger clone one base away. The J gene is TRBJ2-2, the V gene TRBV28; D unclear. The germline V gene encodes CDR1 MDHEN and CDR2 SYDVKM. V was shortened by 8 bases and J by 3 bases, with 13 bases between the two germline ends. The CDR3 is 14 amino acids. CDR3 protein: CASRHRGHTGELFF. In DNA form, the CDR3 reads TGTGCCAGCCGCCACCGAGGCCACACCGGGGAGCTGTTTTTT.